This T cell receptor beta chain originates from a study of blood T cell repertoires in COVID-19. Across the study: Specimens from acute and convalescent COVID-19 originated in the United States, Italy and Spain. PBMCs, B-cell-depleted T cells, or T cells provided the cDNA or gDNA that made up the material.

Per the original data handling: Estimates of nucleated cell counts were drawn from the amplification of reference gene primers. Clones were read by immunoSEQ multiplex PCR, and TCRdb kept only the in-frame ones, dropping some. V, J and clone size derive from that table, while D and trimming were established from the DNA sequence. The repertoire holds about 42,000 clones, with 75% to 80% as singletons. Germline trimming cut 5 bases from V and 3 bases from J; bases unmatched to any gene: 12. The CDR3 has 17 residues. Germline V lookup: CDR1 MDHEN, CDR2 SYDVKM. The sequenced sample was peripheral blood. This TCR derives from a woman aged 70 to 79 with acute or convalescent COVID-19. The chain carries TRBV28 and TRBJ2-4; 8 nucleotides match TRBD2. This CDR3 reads CASSPPWTSLGKNIQYF. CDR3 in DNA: TGTGCCAGCAGTCCCCCCTGGACTAGCTTGGGCAAAAACATTCAGTACTTC.